This entry lists 23 T cell receptor beta chains sequenced from one sample in a study of blood T cell repertoires in COVID-19. The method was immunoSEQ multiplex PCR; TCRdb's version includes in-frame clones alone and lacks a portion of them. This sample has about 380,000 clones, with over 75% found just once. Material: PBMCs or T cells enriched from blood (not recorded which). These receptors all come from a man aged 30 to 45 who had recovered from COVID-19.

The chain employs TRBV18 and TRBJ1-5; 11 nucleotides align to TRBD1. The CDR3 length is 16 residues. Per the germline V gene, CDR1 is KGHSH and CDR2 is LQKENI. With 2 bases clipped from V and 7 bases from J, the junction kept 7 bases outside the gene matches. CDR3 nucleotides: TGTGCCAGCTCACCAGCGGACAGGGGGCTTCGGCAGCCCCAGCATTTT. Protein sequence: CASSPADRGLRQPQHF.

J is TRBJ1-2 and V is TRBV6-5; no clear D gene. The CDR3 has 14 residues. Germline CDR1 reads MNHEY; CDR2 reads SVGAGI. Deletions cut 7 bases from V and 4 bases from J, with 16 bases between. CDR3 residues: CASTPTATSYGYTF. CDR3 sequence (DNA): TGTGCCAGCACCCCCACAGCAACAAGCTATGGCTACACCTTC.

The V call is TRBV5-1, the J call TRBJ2-7, with D possibly TRBD2 on 6 matching bases. V lost 3 bases, J lost 0 bases, and 13 bases lay in between. Germline V gene sequence: CDR1 SGHRS, CDR2 YFSETQ. The CDR3 contains 15 residues. CDR3 loop: CASSWGDRYSYEQYF. As DNA, the CDR3 is TGCGCCAGCAGCTGGGGGGACCGGTACTCCTACGAGCAGTACTTC.

The chain combines TRBV10-3 with TRBJ2-1, with TRBD2 matching over 7 bases. V dropped 10 bases and J dropped 5; count of bases not matched to a gene: 5. In germline, CDR1 is ENHRY, CDR2 SYGVKD. There are 12 residues in the CDR3. The CDR3 reads CATQREHNEQFF. The CDR3 coding sequence is TGTGCCACCCAGCGGGAACACAATGAGCAGTTCTTC.

The chain carries TRBV7-9 and TRBJ2-7; TRBD1 agrees at 8 bases. Germline loops: CDR1 SEHNR, CDR2 FQNEAQ (reference sequence). The CDR3 extends over 15 amino acids. V lost 5 bases, J lost 0 bases, and 6 bases stayed unmatched. The CDR3 region is CASSTRQGLSYEQYF. In DNA, the CDR3 is TGTGCCAGCAGCACCCGACAGGGGCTCTCCTACGAGCAGTACTTC.

The chain recombines TRBV3-1 (or the pseudogene TRBV3-2) with TRBJ1-2; 9 bases map to TRBD1. Germline V lookup: CDR1 LGHDT, CDR2 YNNKEL (reference sequence). After removal of 4 bases from V and 3 bases from J, the junction contained 6 bases not matched to a gene. The CDR3 has 15 amino acids. DNA of the CDR3: TGTGCCAGCAGCCGAATCGGGACAGGGTACTATGGCTACACCTTC. It codes for CASSRIGTGYYGYTF.

The chain recombines TRBV6-4 with TRBJ2-2, with TRBD2 identical over 7 bases. CDR3 length equals 13 residues. With 2 bases clipped from V and 6 bases from J, the junction kept 0 bases outside the gene matches. Germline values: CDR1 MRHNA, CDR2 SNTAGT. CDR3 protein: CASSDGGAGELFF. As DNA, the CDR3 is TGTGCCAGCAGTGACGGGGGGGCCGGGGAGCTGTTTTTT.

The chain joins TRBV4-1 to TRBJ1-1, with D perhaps matching TRBD1 (6 bases). Germline V CDR1 and CDR2: MGHRA, YSYEKL. V was pared by 0 bases and J by 8 bases, with 10 bases between. CDR3 length equals 13 residues. CDR3: CASSQDYGTEAFF. The DNA of the CDR3 is TGCGCCAGCAGCCAAGATTACGGGACAGAAGCTTTCTTT.

This chain uses TRBV2 with TRBJ2-1, with D maybe TRBD2 (5 bases). V dropped 4 bases and J dropped 7 bases, with 14 bases sitting between them. This CDR3 is built from 14 residues. Germline lookup yields CDR1 SNHLY and CDR2 FYNNEI. The CDR3 DNA is TGTGCCAGCAGTGTACGAATTTGGGAGAATGAGCAGTTCTTC. Its protein product is CASSVRIWENEQFF.

This chain uses TRBV7-9 with TRBJ1-2, with 8 bases lining up with TRBD1. The junction had 7 bases not matched to a gene; V was cut back by 4 bases and J by 3 bases. CDR3 size: 15 residues. Germline lookup yields CDR1 SEHNR and CDR2 FQNEAQ (reference sequence). The CDR3 is CASSYPGGSYYGYTF. CDR3 nucleotides: TGTGCCAGCAGCTACCCAGGGGGCTCTTACTATGGCTACACCTTC.

The chain carries TRBV28 and TRBJ1-2; 10 bases are a match to TRBD1. CDR1 and CDR2 from the germline V gene are MDHEN and SYDVKM. Trimming took 3 bases from V and 6 from J; bases not matched to a gene: 10. The CDR3 sequence is 16 residues long. The CDR3 nucleotides are TGTGCCAGCAGTTTTAGAACAGGGACAGGGGTGAATGGCTACACCTTC. Translation gives CASSFRTGTGVNGYTF.

The J gene is TRBJ1-2, the V gene TRBV5-6; D unclear. The CDR3 runs 15 residues. Germline CDR1 is SGHDT and CDR2 is YYEEEE. V was clipped by 2 bases and J by 3 bases, with 14 bases between them. The CDR3 loop is CASSFRGSRDYGYTF. The CDR3 region has the DNA TGTGCCAGCAGCTTTCGCGGGAGTAGGGACTATGGCTACACCTTC.

The CDR3 sequence: CASSLRQGGSYNSPLHF. CDR3 bases: TGTGCCAGCAGCTTGAGACAGGGGGGGTCCTATAATTCACCCCTCCACTTT. J is TRBJ1-6 and V is TRBV13; 9 bases match TRBD1. CDR1 and CDR2 from the germline V gene are PRHDT and FYEKMQ (reference sequence). The CDR3 runs 17 residues. Germline trimming cut 3 bases from V and 1 base from J; bases unmatched to any gene: 4.

The chain is built from TRBV2 and TRBJ1-2, with 10 bases matching TRBD1. The CDR3 is made up of 16 amino acids. Germline CDR1 SNHLY, CDR2 FYNNEI. V lost 6 bases, J lost 8 bases, and 15 bases stayed unmatched. The CDR3 loop is CASSTVPTGGVRGYTF. The CDR3 DNA is TGTGCCAGCAGCACAGTCCCGACAGGGGGCGTTCGGGGCTACACCTTC.

The chain employs TRBV6-5 and TRBJ2-1; 8 positions match TRBD2. The CDR3 contains 14 residues. V was clipped by 5 bases and J by 6 bases; unmatched bases: 6. Germline V gene sequence: CDR1 MNHEY, CDR2 SVGAGI. CDR3 sequence: CASSRGGLANEQFF. The CDR3 DNA follows: TGTGCCAGCAGTCGGGGGGGCCTGGCCAATGAGCAGTTCTTC.

The chain employs TRBV9 and TRBJ2-3, with 8 bases aligning to TRBD1. This CDR3 is built from 18 residues. Losses at the gene ends were 6 bases for V and 2 bases for J; bases not matched to a gene: 17. Germline V CDR1 and CDR2: SGDLS, YYNGEE. The DNA for the CDR3 is TGTGCCAGCACCGCCCCCCTCTTGGACAGGGATTCCACAGATACGCAGTATTTT. Amino acid sequence: CASTAPLLDRDSTDTQYF.

The DNA of the CDR3 is TGTGCCAGCAAGGACAGTACGGGCTCCTACGAGCAGTACTTC. It yields the protein CASKDSTGSYEQYF. The chain carries TRBV19 and TRBJ2-7; weak D call: TRBD1 (6 bases). Germline CDR1 reads LNHDA; CDR2 reads SQIVND (reference sequence). The CDR3 extends over 14 amino acids. The V end lost 9 bases, the J end lost 0 bases, and 15 bases lay between the germline ends.

The chain recombines TRBV2 with TRBJ1-2, with TRBD1 identical over 8 bases. This CDR3 has 13 amino acids. CDR1 SNHLY and CDR2 FYNNEI come from the germline V gene. The V gene end was trimmed by 6 bases and the J gene end by 6 bases; junction bases not matched to a gene: 6. The CDR3 DNA reads as TGTGCCAGCAGCAGGACGGGACAGGATGGCTACACCTTC. This codes for CASSRTGQDGYTF.

The chain recombines TRBV5-1 with TRBJ2-7, with 7 bases lining up with TRBD1. Unmatched junction bases numbered 7, after V lost 8 bases and J lost 5 bases. This CDR3 region has 12 residues. Germline V gene lookup returns CDR1 SGHRS and CDR2 YFSETQ. The CDR3 sequence is CASRPDRDEQYF. In DNA form, the CDR3 reads TGCGCCAGTCGACCCGACAGGGACGAGCAGTACTTC.

A word on this clone: At one of its ends the junction is not consistent with the germline gene, which may arise from a read error. This sequence joins TRBV7-7 and TRBJ2-5, with 10 bases identical to TRBD2. CDR3 length: 16 residues. Germline-derived CDR1 and CDR2 are SSHAT and FNYEAQ (reference sequence). CDR3 DNA: TGTGCTAGCAGCTTAGACTGGACTAGCGGAAAAGAGACCCAGTACTTC. Protein product: CASSLDWTSGKETQYF.

CDR3 DNA sequence: TGTGCCAGCAGCGAATGTCGTCCCATTTGCAGAAAAAACATTCAGTACTTC. The encoded protein is CASSECRPICRKNIQYF. V and J are TRBV3-1 (or the pseudogene TRBV3-2) and TRBJ2-4; D ambiguous. Germline CDR1 and CDR2: LGHDT and YNNKEL (reference sequence). The CDR3 loop spans 17 amino acids. V was trimmed by 5 bases and J by 4 bases, leaving 21 bases between them.

The chain couples TRBV6-5 to TRBJ1-3, with D unclear. CDR1 MNHEY and CDR2 SVGAGI come from the germline V gene. V was shortened by 6 bases and J by 0 bases, with 9 bases between the two germline ends. This CDR3 has 14 residues. CDR3 loop: CASSPDYSGNTIYF. The CDR3 DNA reads as TGTGCCAGCAGCCCGGACTACTCTGGAAACACCATATATTTT.

Comments on this clone: At one end, the junction sequence differs from germline, possibly due to a read error. The chain employs TRBV5-6 and TRBJ1-2; D is ambiguous. CDR1 and CDR2 (germline): SGHDT, YYEEEE. The CDR3 consists of 13 residues. In nucleotides, the CDR3 is TGTGCCAGCAGGTTGGGGTGGGAGGAGGCGGACACCTTC. As protein: CASRLGWEEADTF. Variable domain in full (rest from reference TRBV5-6 and TRBJ1-2): DAGVTQSPTHLIKTRGQQVTLRCSPKSGHDTVSWYQQALGQGPQFIFQYYEEEERQRGNFPDRFSGHQFPNYSSELNVNALLLGDSALYLCASRLGWEEADTFGSGTRLTVV.